This TCR beta chain was profiled in a study of shared clonotypes between healthy human individuals. General observations from the study: On the whole, naive subsets had larger estimated richness than memory subsets had.

Donors, healthy HIV-negative adults, lacked recent acute infections or vaccinations. Concerning this clone itself: Its antigen is unidentified.

The protocol was immunoSEQ multiplex PCR, while the TCRdb copy is restricted to in-frame clones and leaves out a portion. Of 2 million to 2.5 million clones in the sample, 85% to 95% are singletons; the top ten hold roughly 0.13%. V was shortened by 2 bases and J by 7 bases, with 11 bases between the two germline ends. The CDR3 is 14 amino acids. Germline CDR1 and CDR2: WSHSY and SAAADI. V and J are TRBV10-2 and TRBJ1-4; D is undetermined. This clonotype was sampled from a man aged 18 to 30 in good health. Sequencing was done on a sample of naive CD4+ T cells sorted from blood. Subset here: CD45RA+ positively selected. CDR3 region: CASSEAGEGEKLFF. The DNA of the CDR3 is TGCGCCAGCAGTGAGGCGGGAGAGGGTGAAAAACTGTTTTTT.